This is a list of T cell receptor beta chains from one sample in a study of response to subunit inactivated influenza vaccine. TCRdb itself ran the RT-PCR reads through MiXCR, one entry per CDR3 protein. This table holds approximately 530,000 distinct CDR3 sequences, 7.5% to 8.5% found once. The material sequenced was PBMCs from blood, taken less than 30 months after vaccination. These receptors originate from a man between 50 and 69 years old who received an inactivated influenza vaccine. CDR3s include the opening cysteine and the closing phenylalanine or tryptophan. The order of the fields is V gene, J gene, CDR3 length, CDR3 protein.

v_call: TRBV6-1
j_call: TRBJ2-7
cdr3_length: 16
cdr3_aa: CAGPFGTSGDSYEQYF

v_call: TRBV10-3
j_call: TRBJ2-7
cdr3_length: 15
cdr3_aa: CAISESVISYYEQYF

v_call: TRBV6-5
j_call: TRBJ2-7
cdr3_length: 12
cdr3_aa: CASTRLVNEQYF

v_call: TRBV6-2/TRBV6-3
j_call: TRBJ1-1
cdr3_length: 14
cdr3_aa: CASSYRRGDTEAFF

v_call: TRBV5-1
j_call: TRBJ2-7
cdr3_length: 13
cdr3_aa: CASSFGLAYEQYF

v_call: TRBV2
j_call: TRBJ2-1
cdr3_length: 14
cdr3_aa: CASKEDHSYNEQFF

v_call: TRBV5-1
j_call: TRBJ2-1
cdr3_length: 15
cdr3_aa: CASSGGDPSYNEQFF

v_call: TRBV20-1
j_call: TRBJ1-6
cdr3_length: 16
cdr3_aa: CSARDVGPAGHSPLHF

v_call: TRBV4-2
j_call: TRBJ2-2
cdr3_length: 18
cdr3_aa: CASSQDSGLSAGTGELFF

v_call: TRBV20-1
j_call: TRBJ2-4
cdr3_length: 14
cdr3_aa: CSSGAQLAKNIQYF

v_call: TRBV10-3
j_call: TRBJ1-2
cdr3_length: 16
cdr3_aa: CAISESTLRGDYGYTF

v_call: TRBV20-1
j_call: TRBJ2-4
cdr3_length: 13
cdr3_aa: CSADRWPKNIQYF

v_call: TRBV7-6
j_call: TRBJ2-7
cdr3_length: 13
cdr3_aa: CASSLNGREGQYF

v_call: TRBV7-2
j_call: TRBJ2-1
cdr3_length: 15
cdr3_aa: CASSLNRGYYNEQFF

v_call: TRBV10-3
j_call: TRBJ2-2
cdr3_length: 15
cdr3_aa: CAISETSTNTGELFF

v_call: TRBV20-1
j_call: TRBJ2-2
cdr3_length: 13
cdr3_aa: CSARPTNTGELFF

v_call: TRBV4-2
j_call: TRBJ2-6
cdr3_length: 16
cdr3_aa: CASSQDQQSGANVLTF

v_call: TRBV7-9
j_call: TRBJ1-6
cdr3_length: 13
cdr3_aa: CASSLDPRKPLHF

v_call: TRBV10-3
j_call: TRBJ2-7
cdr3_length: 13
cdr3_aa: CAIKSPRMGEQYF

v_call: TRBV5-6
j_call: TRBJ2-2
cdr3_length: 13
cdr3_aa: CASSPGRTGELFF

v_call: TRBV7-2
j_call: TRBJ2-4
cdr3_length: 14
cdr3_aa: CASSLDASGVFQYF

v_call: TRBV20-1
j_call: TRBJ2-2
cdr3_length: 21
cdr3_aa: CSARAGTSGSRWGGNTGELFF

v_call: TRBV4-1
j_call: TRBJ2-3
cdr3_length: 16
cdr3_aa: CASSQALARQSDTQYF

v_call: TRBV7-2
j_call: TRBJ2-1
cdr3_length: 15
cdr3_aa: CASSLVRGTRNEQFF

v_call: TRBV28
j_call: TRBJ2-1
cdr3_length: 15
cdr3_aa: CASSPGLAVYNEQFF

v_call: TRBV27
j_call: TRBJ2-1
cdr3_length: 19
cdr3_aa: CASSLGTSGSYPSYNEQFF

v_call: TRBV15
j_call: TRBJ2-2
cdr3_length: 16
cdr3_aa: CATSRNLGSVPGELFF

v_call: TRBV19
j_call: TRBJ2-1
cdr3_length: 16
cdr3_aa: CASSSISGTEIYEQFF

v_call: TRBV28
j_call: TRBJ2-1
cdr3_length: 15
cdr3_aa: CASSLPGLAGYEQFF

v_call: TRBV29-1
j_call: TRBJ2-1
cdr3_length: 12
cdr3_aa: CSAAGPRNEQFF

v_call: TRBV7-2
j_call: TRBJ2-7
cdr3_length: 16
cdr3_aa: CASSLGLAGGLYEQYF

v_call: TRBV2
j_call: TRBJ1-1
cdr3_length: 11
cdr3_aa: CASSVVRAAFF

v_call: TRBV7-2
j_call: TRBJ1-6
cdr3_length: 16
cdr3_aa: CASSFGSLAGGSPLHF

v_call: TRBV3-1
j_call: TRBJ2-1
cdr3_length: 15
cdr3_aa: CASSQGVGPGAEQFF

v_call: TRBV28
j_call: TRBJ1-4
cdr3_length: 17
cdr3_aa: CASSPSGQGRTNEKLFF

v_call: TRBV24-1
j_call: TRBJ2-5
cdr3_length: 17
cdr3_aa: CATSDPTPGGLIETQYF

v_call: TRBV5-5
j_call: TRBJ1-3
cdr3_length: 16
cdr3_aa: CASSAGGPLSGNTIYF

v_call: TRBV15
j_call: TRBJ2-2
cdr3_length: 17
cdr3_aa: CATSRDLSGSRTGELFF

v_call: TRBV7-9
j_call: TRBJ1-1
cdr3_length: 14
cdr3_aa: CASNLGRLSTEAFF

v_call: TRBV29-1
j_call: TRBJ2-5
cdr3_length: 10
cdr3_aa: CSGTKETQYF

v_call: TRBV3-1
j_call: TRBJ1-1
cdr3_length: 15
cdr3_aa: CASSQERRRNTEAFF

v_call: TRBV19
j_call: TRBJ1-3
cdr3_length: 14
cdr3_aa: CASTPTGSGNTIYF

v_call: TRBV7-2
j_call: TRBJ1-2
cdr3_length: 14
cdr3_aa: CASSRQTGGYGYTF

v_call: TRBV9
j_call: TRBJ2-7
cdr3_length: 14
cdr3_aa: CASSEGTLFYEQYF

v_call: TRBV7-9
j_call: TRBJ2-1
cdr3_length: 16
cdr3_aa: CASSLVGDRAGNEQFF

v_call: TRBV28
j_call: TRBJ1-4
cdr3_length: 15
cdr3_aa: CASKGGGGPNEKLFF

v_call: TRBV5-1
j_call: TRBJ2-3
cdr3_length: 14
cdr3_aa: CASKGQPTTDTQYF

v_call: TRBV19
j_call: TRBJ1-1
cdr3_length: 13
cdr3_aa: CASNNRERKEAFF

v_call: TRBV12-3/TRBV12-4
j_call: TRBJ2-1
cdr3_length: 18
cdr3_aa: CARCFVARGPYKRNEQFF

v_call: TRBV12-3/TRBV12-4
j_call: TRBJ2-1
cdr3_length: 11
cdr3_aa: CASSLRGEQFF

v_call: TRBV28
j_call: TRBJ2-5
cdr3_length: 15
cdr3_aa: CASSLGGDFQETQYF

v_call: TRBV7-9
j_call: TRBJ2-7
cdr3_length: 14
cdr3_aa: CASSPPHGYSEQYF

v_call: TRBV7-9
j_call: TRBJ2-1
cdr3_length: 15
cdr3_aa: CASSLVPPVYNEQFF

v_call: TRBV7-3
j_call: TRBJ2-3
cdr3_length: 15
cdr3_aa: CASSLTGWEAHPQYF

v_call: TRBV5-1
j_call: TRBJ2-5
cdr3_length: 14
cdr3_aa: CASSVGRYQETQYF